This T cell receptor (beta chain) is drawn from a study of T cells in Graves' hyperthyroidism and ophthalmopathy. V lost 2 bases and J lost 2, with 9 bases in between. There are 14 residues in the CDR3. CDR1 SGHVS and CDR2 FQNEAQ come from the germline V gene. Study-level findings and limits: Stable hyperthyroidism was separated from ophthalmopathy by a model based on 13 V-J features.

The CDR3 regions of TCR beta were amplified from RNA transcripts. With the HTBI primer set, the TCR CDR3 went through a first round of RT-PCR. Using its own MiXCR run on the multiplex PCR reads, TCRdb lists one record per CDR3 protein. The sample has about 360,000 distinct CDR3 sequences; over 10% are singletons. In this sample, this clonotype turned up many times. What it recognizes is unknown. The sequenced sample consisted of blood. This clonotype was obtained from a woman between 18 and 29 years old with Graves' hyperthyroidism. The chain employs TRBV7-8 and TRBJ1-1; D ambiguous. The CDR3: CASSLRGSNTEAFF. The CDR3 DNA sequence: TGTGCCAGCAGCTTAAGAGGGAGCAACACTGAAGCTTTCTTT. Complete variable domain (other parts from reference TRBV7-8 and TRBJ1-1): GAGVSQSPRYKVAKRGQDVALRCDPISGHVSLFWYQQALGQGPEFLTYFQNEAQLDKSGLPSDRFFAERPEGSVSTLKIQRTQQEDSAVYLCASSLRGSNTEAFFGQGTRLTVV.